The 27 T cell receptor beta chains reported below all come from one sample, sequenced in a study of vaccination and CD4 T cells after COVID-19 (dated by TCRdb to between 2022 and 2023). Libraries were built with PCR. The run used an Illumina iSeq 100. TCR sequencing of DNA from cultured CD4+ T cells used the Oncomine TCR Beta short-read assay at the Johns Hopkins FTIC core. TCRdb itself trimmed the public reads at Q25 with fastp, ran MiXCR and retained productive beta chains. Rows with one shared CDR3 protein collapse into an entry with the most common genes and DNA. This sample holds approximately 9,600 distinct CDR3 sequences; around half were observed only once. Around 20% of the sample comes from the top ten. According to the study, the label for this sample's treatment or condition signals: roughly 11-day PBMC culture with coronavirus spike peptide pools or control peptides (ViraFEST assay).

Their cognate antigens are unknown. The sample consisted of CD4+ T cells from blood, cultured in vitro. The origin of the receptors is a human donor who had recovered from COVID-19.

This chain uses TRBV27 with TRBJ2-5; TRBD1 agrees at 7 bases. This CDR3 spans 17 amino acids. Germline V gene data show CDR1 as MNHEY and CDR2 as SMNVEV (reference sequence). Trimming took 5 bases from V and 5 from J; bases not matched to a gene: 17. CDR3 DNA: TGTGCCAGCAGTCCCCGGACAGGCCGTCGAGGGTCGGAGACCCAGTACTTC. Protein sequence: CASSPRTGRRGSETQYF.

This clonotype was seen more than once but under ten times. V gene TRBV7-9 combines with J gene TRBJ1-1; D unclear. CDR3 length: 15 residues. CDR1 and CDR2 (germline): SEHNR, FQNEAQ (reference sequence). V was cut by 2 bases and J by 0 bases, with 10 bases left in between. The CDR3 sequence is CASSLLVYMNTEAFF. CDR3 nucleotides: TGTGCCAGCAGCTTATTGGTATACATGAACACTGAAGCTTTCTTT.

This chain uses TRBV6-8 with TRBJ1-1; the D gene is possibly TRBD1 (6 bases). The germline V and J ends were trimmed by 5 bases and 5 bases, with 15 bases remaining between them. This CDR3 has 14 residues. Germline V gene lookup returns CDR1 MNHGY and CDR2 SAAAGT. CDR3 DNA sequence: TGTGCCAGCAGTACCCCATGGACAGAGACTGAAGCTTTCTTT. Protein sequence: CASSTPWTETEAFF.

The chain combines TRBV28 with TRBJ2-7; 11 bases align to TRBD2. Losses at the gene ends were 7 bases for V and 3 bases for J; bases not matched to a gene: 11. Germline V lookup: CDR1 MDHEN, CDR2 SYDVKM. The CDR3 has 16 residues. In DNA, the CDR3 is TGTGCCAGCACTAGAGGTAGCGGGGGGGCCAACTACGAGCAGTACTTC. This encodes CASTRGSGGANYEQYF.

The J gene is TRBJ2-3, the V gene TRBV11-3; D not certain. The CDR3 length is 15 residues. Germline-derived CDR1 and CDR2 are SGHNT and YENEEA. The V and J ends lost 5 bases and 0 bases respectively, with 12 bases between them. In DNA, the CDR3 is TGTGCCAGCAGCCCAGATCCTTGGAGCACAGATACGCAGTATTTT. Protein sequence: CASSPDPWSTDTQYF.

Only one count was recorded for this clonotype. V gene TRBV11-3 combines with J gene TRBJ1-5; the D is unclear. Looked up from germline, CDR1 is SGHNT and CDR2 is YENEEA. The CDR3 length is 15 residues. Trimming pared 1 base from V and 5 bases from J, leaving 12 bases between. The CDR3 coding sequence is TGTGCCAGCAGCTTAGTCTCTGGCATTGATCAGCCCCAGCATTTT. Translating it yields CASSLVSGIDQPQHF.

This clonotype is classed as large. CDR3 nucleotide sequence: TGTGCCAGCTCAGGACGCCCCCGGGATCAGCCCCAGCATTTT. This codes for CASSGRPRDQPQHF. The chain links TRBV18 to TRBJ1-5; D is uncertain. Per germline, CDR1 KGHSH and CDR2 LQKENI. The length of the CDR3 is 14 residues. Trimming stripped 5 bases from V and 5 bases from J, with 13 bases between.

The rearrangement joins TRBV6-1 to TRBJ2-3; tentative D call: TRBD1 (6 bases). Germline CDR1 reads MNHNS; CDR2 reads SASEGT. CDR3 size: 13 residues. The V end lost 6 bases, the J end lost 5 bases, and 12 bases lay between the germline ends. The CDR3 here is CASSRGFGDTQYF. DNA for the CDR3: TGTGCCAGCAGCAGGGGTTTTGGAGATACGCAGTATTTT.

Within the sample, this clonotype is medium-sized. The rearrangement links TRBV7-2 to TRBJ1-2; D is uncertain. Germline assignment: CDR1 SGHTA and CDR2 FQGNSA. The CDR3 contains 13 residues. V was cut by 4 bases and J by 4 bases, with 10 bases left in between. The CDR3 sequence is CASSSSSSYGYTF. CDR3 coding DNA: TGTGCCAGCAGCTCTAGCTCCTCCTATGGCTACACCTTC.

V is TRBV6-5 and J is TRBJ1-4; D unclear. This CDR3 region has 15 residues. CDR1 and CDR2 from the germline V gene are MNHEY and SVGAGI. Between the trimmed V and J ends, which lost 0 bases and 7 bases, there was a span of 12 bases. The CDR3 sequence is CASSYSSGIREKLFF. The CDR3 DNA sequence: TGTGCCAGCAGTTACTCATCGGGGATCCGTGAAAAACTGTTTTTT.

This rearrangement joins TRBV11-3 to TRBJ2-7, with 8 bases identical to TRBD1. Germline V gives CDR1 SGHNT, CDR2 YENEEA. The CDR3 totals 16 residues. Trimming took 6 bases from V and 3 from J; bases not matched to a gene: 13. This chain's CDR3 is CASSSQDREIFYEQYF. DNA for the CDR3: TGTGCCAGCAGTTCCCAGGACAGGGAGATTTTCTACGAGCAGTACTTC.

The chain couples TRBV16 to TRBJ1-4; no reliable D call. Germline values: CDR1 KGHSY, CDR2 FQNENV. The CDR3 totals 13 residues. Deletions cut 2 bases from V and 8 bases from J, with 9 bases between. The CDR3 DNA reads TGTGCCAGCAGCCAACTTGTGGGGGAAAAACTGTTTTTT. This sequence encodes CASSQLVGEKLFF.

This chain uses TRBV6-2 or TRBV6-3 with TRBJ2-1; D not resolved. Germline V gene data show CDR1 as MNHEY and CDR2 as SVGEGT. Deletions cut 3 bases from V and 3 bases from J, with 9 bases between. This CDR3 region has 14 residues. The DNA of the CDR3 is TGTGCCAGCAGTTATCGTGGGAACTACAATGAGCAGTTCTTC. This sequence encodes CASSYRGNYNEQFF.

This clonotype turned up a few times. The chain couples TRBV19 to TRBJ2-7; possibly TRBD2 for D (6 bases). The CDR3 consists of 14 residues. The ends were cut back, 4 bases at V and 2 bases at J, with 12 bases in the middle. In germline, CDR1 is LNHDA, CDR2 SQIVND (reference sequence). The CDR3, as DNA: TGTGCCAGTAGTAAGCAGGGAGGTCCCTACGAGCAGTACTTC. Its translation: CASSKQGGPYEQYF.

This clonotype has a handful of counts. The rearrangement links TRBV14 to TRBJ1-1; no reliable D call. The V gene lost 1 base and the J gene lost 8 bases, with 11 bases spanning the gap. CDR3 length: 13 residues. CDR1 is SGHDN, CDR2 FVKESK, per germline. CDR3 coding DNA: TGTGCCAGCAGCCAAGCCGCACCAAACGAAGCTTTCTTT. This sequence encodes CASSQAAPNEAFF.

V and J are TRBV12-3 or TRBV12-4 and TRBJ2-5; D is uncertain. The V end lost 1 base, the J end lost 3 bases, and 3 bases lay between the germline ends. The length of the CDR3 is 12 residues. The CDR3 DNA is TGTGCCAGCAGTTTAGTGGAAGAGACCCAGTACTTC. It is translated as CASSLVEETQYF.

In this sample, this clonotype turned up a few times. The chain links TRBV20-1 to TRBJ2-7; tentatively, D is TRBD2 (5 bases). Trimming took 8 bases from V and 0 from J, leaving 8 bases between them. CDR3 size: 11 residues. Germline loops: CDR1 DFQATT, CDR2 SNEGSKA (reference sequence). CDR3 DNA sequence: TGCAGTTTCCGGGGCTCCTACGAGCAGTACTTC. It codes for CSFRGSYEQYF.

The chain combines TRBV10-3 with TRBJ2-1; 9 bases are a match to TRBD2. V lost 4 bases and J lost 5; bases outside the gene matches: 3. Germline CDR1 and CDR2: ENHRY and SYGVKD. This CDR3 spans 14 amino acids. CDR3 region: CAISGASGDNEQFF. The CDR3 DNA is TGTGCCATCAGTGGGGCTAGCGGGGACAATGAGCAGTTCTTC.

The chain is built from TRBV6-2 or TRBV6-3 and TRBJ1-1; the D gene is possibly TRBD1 (6 bases). Between the trimmed V and J ends, which lost 2 bases and 1 base, there was a span of 8 bases. Germline V gives CDR1 MNHEY, CDR2 SVGEGT. The CDR3 runs to 14 residues. For the CDR3, the DNA is TGTGCCAGCAGTTACGCCAGGGGGAACACTGAAGCTTTCTTT. Amino acid sequence: CASSYARGNTEAFF.

The chain links TRBV5-1 to TRBJ1-1; D unresolved. Germline V gene data show CDR1 as SGHRS and CDR2 as YFSETQ. Trimming cost V 6 bases and J 2 bases, with 17 bases left between them. The CDR3 loop spans 15 amino acids. CDR3 sequence: CASKGGSEVNTEAFF. The CDR3 DNA follows: TGCGCCAGCAAAGGAGGGAGTGAGGTTAACACTGAAGCTTTCTTT.

The rearrangement joins TRBV7-8 to TRBJ2-6, with 12 nucleotides matching TRBD1. The CDR3 loop spans 20 amino acids. The J segment lost 4 bases and the V segment lost 1 base, leaving 11 bases of the junction unmatched. Germline V lookup: CDR1 SGHVS, CDR2 FQNEAQ. In DNA, the CDR3 is TGTGCCAGCAGCTTAGATGGGACAGGGGGCGCCTGGCCGGGGGCCAACGTCCTGACTTTC. The encoded protein is CASSLDGTGGAWPGANVLTF.

This clonotype was observed a few times. The rearrangement links TRBV25-1 to TRBJ2-3, with TRBD2 identical over 8 bases. Germline V gives CDR1 MGHDK, CDR2 SYGVNS. V was pared by 3 bases and J by 0 bases, with 5 bases of the junction left unmatched. This CDR3 contains 16 residues. CDR3 nucleotide sequence: TGTGCCAGCAGTGATGGCGGGGGGATTAGCACAGATACGCAGTATTTT. Amino acids: CASSDGGGISTDTQYF.

The V gene is TRBV28, the J gene TRBJ2-7, with D possibly called TRBD1 or TRBD2 (5 bases each). Trimming removed 5 bases from V and 2 bases from J, with 16 bases in between. The CDR3 sequence is 15 residues long. CDR1 is MDHEN, CDR2 SYDVKM, per germline. The CDR3 loop reads CASSPRGSGTYEQYF. In DNA, the CDR3 is TGTGCCAGCAGTCCCCGGGGTTCAGGGACCTACGAGCAGTACTTC. The variable domain in full, completed from reference TRBV28 and TRBJ2-7, reads DVKVTQSSRYLVKRTGEKVFLECVQDMDHENMFWYRQDPGLGLRLIYFSYDVKMKEKGDIPEGYSVSREKKERFSLILESASTNQTSMYLCASSPRGSGTYEQYFGPGTRLTVT.

The V and J genes are TRBV18 and TRBJ1-2; D is unclear. Germline lookup yields CDR1 KGHSH and CDR2 LQKENI. The CDR3 is 13 amino acids. The V end was cut by 3 bases, the J end by 8 bases, with 13 bases between. DNA for the CDR3: TGTGCCAGCTCACCCGCAATCGATTCAGGCTACACCTTC. This codes for CASSPAIDSGYTF.

DNA for the CDR3: TGTGCCAGCAGCAAGGACAGCTATAATGAAAAACTGTTTTTT. Its translation is CASSKDSYNEKLFF. This chain links TRBV7-2 with TRBJ1-4; D possibly corresponds to TRBD1 (6 bases). The CDR3 is 14 residues long. Germline CDR1 is SGHTA and CDR2 is FQGNSA. The V end was cut by 5 bases, the J end by 4 bases, with 11 bases between. Full variable domain (outside the CDR3, taken from reference TRBV7-2 and TRBJ1-4): GAGVSQSPSNKVTEKGKDVELRCDPISGHTALYWYRQSLGQGLEFLIYFQGNSAPDKSGLPSDRFSAERTGGSVSTLTIQRTQQEDSAVYLCASSKDSYNEKLFFGSGTQLSVL.

This clonotype has just a few counts. This chain joins TRBV4-2 and TRBJ1-2; no clear D gene. Germline assignment: CDR1 LGHNA and CDR2 YNFKEQ. Deletions cut 0 bases from V and 0 bases from J, with 17 bases between. This CDR3 is 18 amino acids long. The CDR3 nucleotides read TGTGCCAGCAGCCAAGATCTAGTAAGCAGTACAACTAACTATGGCTACACCTTC. This translates into CASSQDLVSSTTNYGYTF.

This clonotype has a handful of counts. The chain recombines TRBV25-1 with TRBJ2-1, with 8 bases that match TRBD2. J gave up 8 bases and V 8 bases, and 14 bases lay outside the gene matches. Germline loops: CDR1 MGHDK, CDR2 SYGVNS. There are 15 residues in the CDR3. The CDR3 DNA reads TGTGCCAGCGGAGGGTGGGGACTAGGCACCGATGAGCAGTTCTTC. This translates into CASGGWGLGTDEQFF.